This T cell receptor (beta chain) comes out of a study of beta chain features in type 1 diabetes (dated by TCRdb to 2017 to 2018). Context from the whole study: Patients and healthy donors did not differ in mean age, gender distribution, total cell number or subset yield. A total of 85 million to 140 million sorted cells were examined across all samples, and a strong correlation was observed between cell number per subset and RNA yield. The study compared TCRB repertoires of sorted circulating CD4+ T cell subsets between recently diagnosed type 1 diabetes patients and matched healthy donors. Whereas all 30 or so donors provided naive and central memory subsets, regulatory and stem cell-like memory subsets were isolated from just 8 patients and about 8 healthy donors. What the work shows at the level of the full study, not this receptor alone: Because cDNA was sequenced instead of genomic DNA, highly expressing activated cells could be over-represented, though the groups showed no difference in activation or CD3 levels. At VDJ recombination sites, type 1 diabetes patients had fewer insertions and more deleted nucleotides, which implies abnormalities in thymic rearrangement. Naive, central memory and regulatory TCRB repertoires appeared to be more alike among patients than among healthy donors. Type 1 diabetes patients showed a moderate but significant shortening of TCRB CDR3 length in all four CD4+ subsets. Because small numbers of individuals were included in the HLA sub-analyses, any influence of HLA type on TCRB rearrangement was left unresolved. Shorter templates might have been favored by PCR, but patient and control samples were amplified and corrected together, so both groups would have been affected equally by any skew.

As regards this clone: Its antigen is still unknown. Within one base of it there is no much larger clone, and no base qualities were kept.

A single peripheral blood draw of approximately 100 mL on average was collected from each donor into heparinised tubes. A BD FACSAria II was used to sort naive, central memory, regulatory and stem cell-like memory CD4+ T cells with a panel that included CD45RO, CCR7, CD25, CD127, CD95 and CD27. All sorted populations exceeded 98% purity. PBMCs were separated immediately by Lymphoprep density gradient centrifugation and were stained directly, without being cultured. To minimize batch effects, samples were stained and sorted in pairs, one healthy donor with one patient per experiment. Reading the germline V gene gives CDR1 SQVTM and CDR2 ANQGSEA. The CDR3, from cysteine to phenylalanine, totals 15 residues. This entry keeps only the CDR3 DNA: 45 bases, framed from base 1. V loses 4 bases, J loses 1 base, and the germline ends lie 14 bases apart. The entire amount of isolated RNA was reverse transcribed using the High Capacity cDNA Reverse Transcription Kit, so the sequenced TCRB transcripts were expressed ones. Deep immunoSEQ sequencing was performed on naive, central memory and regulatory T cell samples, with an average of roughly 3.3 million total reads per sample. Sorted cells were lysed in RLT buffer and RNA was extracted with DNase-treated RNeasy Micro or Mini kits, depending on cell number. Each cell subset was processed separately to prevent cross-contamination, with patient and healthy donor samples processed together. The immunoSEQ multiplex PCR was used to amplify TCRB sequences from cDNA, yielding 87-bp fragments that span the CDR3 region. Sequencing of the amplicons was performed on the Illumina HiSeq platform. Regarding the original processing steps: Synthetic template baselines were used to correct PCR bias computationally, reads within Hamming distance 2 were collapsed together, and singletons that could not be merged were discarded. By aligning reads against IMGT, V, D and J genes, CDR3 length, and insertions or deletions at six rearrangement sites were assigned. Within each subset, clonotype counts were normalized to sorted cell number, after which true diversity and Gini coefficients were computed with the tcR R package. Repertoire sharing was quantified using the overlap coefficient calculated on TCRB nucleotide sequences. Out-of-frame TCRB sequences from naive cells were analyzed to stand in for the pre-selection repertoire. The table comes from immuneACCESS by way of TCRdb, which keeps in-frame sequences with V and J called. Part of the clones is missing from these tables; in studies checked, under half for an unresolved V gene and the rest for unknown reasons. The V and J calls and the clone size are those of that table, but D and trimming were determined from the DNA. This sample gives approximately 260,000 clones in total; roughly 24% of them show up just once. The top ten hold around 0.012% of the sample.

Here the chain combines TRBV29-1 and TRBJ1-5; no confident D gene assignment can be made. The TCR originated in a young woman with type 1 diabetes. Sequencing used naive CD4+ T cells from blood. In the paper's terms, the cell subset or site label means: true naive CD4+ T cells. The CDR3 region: CSVVGQPGSNQPQHF. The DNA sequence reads TGCAGCGTTGTAGGGCAGCCGGGGAGCAATCAGCCCCAGCATTTT.